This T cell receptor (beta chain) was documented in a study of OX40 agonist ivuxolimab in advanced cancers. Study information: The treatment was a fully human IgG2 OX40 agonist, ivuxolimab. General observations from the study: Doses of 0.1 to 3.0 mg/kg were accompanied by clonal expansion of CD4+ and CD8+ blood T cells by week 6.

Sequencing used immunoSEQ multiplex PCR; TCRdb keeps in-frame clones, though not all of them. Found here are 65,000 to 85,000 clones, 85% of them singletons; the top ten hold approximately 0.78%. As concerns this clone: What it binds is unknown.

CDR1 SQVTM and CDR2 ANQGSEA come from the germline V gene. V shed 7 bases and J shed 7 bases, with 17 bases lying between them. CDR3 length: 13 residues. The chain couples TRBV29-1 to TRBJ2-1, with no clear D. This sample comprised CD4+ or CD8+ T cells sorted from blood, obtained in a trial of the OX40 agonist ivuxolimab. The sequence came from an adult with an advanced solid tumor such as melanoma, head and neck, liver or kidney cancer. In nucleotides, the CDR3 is TGCAGCGACTTAAGAGGCAGTTTGAATGAGCAGTTCTTC. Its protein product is CSDLRGSLNEQFF.